The rows below give T cell receptor beta chains drawn from one sample of a study of blood T cell repertoires in COVID-19. TCRdb keeps only in-frame clones here, not all; method: immunoSEQ multiplex PCR. The sample includes tens of thousands of clones, roughly 80% of them seen just once. Sequenced: peripheral blood. These receptors originate from a woman of 80 years or more with active or convalescent COVID-19. Each CDR3 is given with its conserved first and last residue. The order of the fields is V gene, D gene, clone size, CDR3 length, J gene, CDR3 protein, CDR3 DNA. A D gene is named only where the DNA matches it firmly. Part of the rows lack a size; the others show once, few, many or a class for expanded clones.

>TRBV27|TRBD2|NA|16|TRBJ2-1
CASRDIAGGSYNEQFF
TGTGCCAGCAGAGATATAGCGGGAGGTTCCTACAATGAGCAGTTCTTC
>TRBV4-3|TRBD1|NA|15|TRBJ1-4
CASSPSGQGHEKLFF
TGCGCCAGCAGCCCCTCGGGACAGGGGCATGAAAAACTGTTTTTT
>TRBV7-9|TRBD1|NA|15|TRBJ1-2
CASSSWTGAAYGYTF
TGTGCCAGCAGCTCTTGGACAGGGGCAGCCTATGGCTACACCTTC
>TRBV19|NA|NA|11|TRBJ2-1
CASSIANEQFF
TGTGCCAGTAGTATAGCGAATGAGCAGTTCTTC
>TRBV27|TRBD2|NA|18|TRBJ2-7
CASSSNHRQSGGAYEQYF
TGTGCCAGCAGCTCAAATCATCGCCAAAGCGGGGGGGCTTACGAGCAGTACTTC
>TRBV14|TRBD1|few|15|TRBJ1-3
CASSLLQGTGNTIYF
TGTGCCAGCAGCCTGCTACAGGGGACTGGAAACACCATATATTTT
>TRBV28|TRBD1|NA|17|TRBJ2-6
CASSLGQGTGGANVLTF
TGTGCCAGCAGTTTGGGACAGGGGACGGGGGGGGCCAACGTCCTGACTTTC
>TRBV19|TRBD2|NA|16|TRBJ2-1
CASSMLAGGSADEQFF
TGTGCCAGTAGTATGCTAGCGGGAGGGTCGGCCGATGAGCAGTTCTTC
>TRBV16|NA|NA|16|TRBJ2-3
CASSQSKGHFTDTQYF
TGTGCCAGCAGCCAATCGAAGGGACACTTCACAGATACGCAGTATTTT
>TRBV7-2|NA|NA|11|TRBJ2-7
CASSETYEQYF
TGTGCCAGCAGCGAGACATACGAGCAGTACTTC
>TRBV5-1|TRBD1|NA|15|TRBJ1-3
CASTAGTGSGNTIYF
TGCGCCAGTACAGCCGGGACAGGGTCTGGAAACACCATATATTTT
>TRBV19|TRBD1|NA|15|TRBJ1-4
CASSIVATGGEKLFF
TGTGCCAGTAGTATAGTCGCGACAGGGGGCGAAAAACTGTTTTTT
>TRBV28|NA|NA|12|TRBJ2-7
CATQLQRYEQYF
TGTGCCACCCAGTTGCAACGCTACGAGCAGTACTTC
>TRBV2|NA|few|19|TRBJ2-5
CASSDYSYSGWDRQETQYF
TGTGCCAGCAGTGATTACTCATATAGCGGATGGGATCGCCAAGAGACCCAGTACTTC
>TRBV6-5|TRBD1|NA|15|TRBJ1-1
CASTPGQALNTEAFF
TGTGCCAGCACCCCGGGACAGGCTCTGAACACTGAAGCTTTCTTT
>TRBV18|NA|NA|14|TRBJ2-1
CASSPTDTDNEQFF
TGTGCCAGCTCACCGACAGACACCGACAATGAGCAGTTCTTC
>TRBV18|TRBD2|NA|14|TRBJ2-7
CASSPRSGVSEQYF
TGTGCCAGCTCACCACGCAGCGGGGTTAGCGAGCAGTACTTC
>TRBV11-1|TRBD1|NA|14|TRBJ1-2
CASSLQGASMSYTF
TGTGCCAGCAGCCTTCAGGGGGCTTCTATGAGCTACACCTTC
>TRBV5-6|TRBD1|NA|15|TRBJ2-3
CASSRDRSSTDTQYF
TGTGCCAGCAGTAGGGACAGGAGCTCCACAGATACGCAGTATTTT
>TRBV5-1|NA|NA|15|TRBJ2-1
CASSPSVPSYNEQFF
TGCGCCAGCAGCCCCAGCGTGCCCTCCTACAATGAGCAGTTCTTC
>TRBV29-1|TRBD1|NA|12|TRBJ2-3
CSVVTGANTQYF
TGCAGCGTTGTTACAGGGGCCAATACGCAGTATTTT
>TRBV30|NA|NA|16|TRBJ2-7
CAWSPRWPGTPYEQYF
TGTGCCTGGAGTCCACGATGGCCCGGGACACCCTACGAGCAGTACTTC
>TRBV10-3|TRBD1|NA|14|TRBJ1-4
CAIRDRDSNEKLFF
TGTGCCATCAGGGACCGGGACAGTAATGAAAAACTGTTTTTT
>TRBV2|NA|NA|14|TRBJ2-3
CASRDRGAGDTQYF
TGTGCCAGCAGGGACCGGGGGGCGGGAGATACGCAGTATTTT
>TRBV2|TRBD1|few|14|TRBJ1-3
CASSATGGGDTIYF
TGTGCCAGCAGCGCGACAGGGGGAGGGGACACCATATATTTT
>TRBV7-9|TRBD1|NA|16|TRBJ2-7
CASSLGTGSGSYEQYF
TGTGCCAGCAGCTTAGGGACAGGGTCTGGGTCCTACGAGCAGTACTTC
>TRBV27|TRBD2|NA|16|TRBJ2-7
CASSSSGARENHEQYF
TGTGCCAGCAGTTCCAGCGGGGCGCGGGAGAATCACGAGCAGTACTTC
>TRBV11-3|NA|once|13|TRBJ2-7
CASRAGDELEQYF
TGTGCCAGCAGGGCAGGGGACGAGCTCGAGCAGTACTTC
>TRBV19|NA|once|19|TRBJ1-1
CASSIDVTLGYVFKTEAFF
TGTGCCAGTAGTATAGATGTTACTCTCGGGTACGTTTTCAAGACTGAAGCTTTCTTT
>TRBV7-2|NA|NA|14|TRBJ1-1
CASSLGGATTEAFF
TGTGCCAGCAGCTTGGGAGGGGCGACCACTGAAGCTTTCTTT
>TRBV28|TRBD2|NA|16|TRBJ2-5
CASSLGLAGMQETQYF
TGTGCCAGCAGTCTAGGACTAGCGGGAATGCAAGAGACCCAGTACTTC
>TRBV5-1|TRBD1|NA|14|TRBJ2-7
CASSLGQAGYEQYF
TGCGCCAGCAGCTTAGGACAGGCTGGCTACGAGCAGTACTTC
>TRBV7-9|TRBD2|NA|19|TRBJ2-1
CASSLQPGLAGGSYNEQFF
TGTGCCAGCAGCCTCCAACCGGGACTAGCGGGCGGCTCCTACAATGAGCAGTTCTTC
>TRBV28|NA|once|14|TRBJ1-4
CASSSRQLYEKLFF
TGTGCCAGCAGTTCTCGACAGCTTTATGAAAAACTGTTTTTT
>TRBV19|NA|NA|13|TRBJ1-2
CASSRGRSYGYTF
TGTGCCAGTAGCCGTGGGAGGAGCTATGGCTACACCTTC
>TRBV7-2|NA|NA|16|TRBJ2-2
CASSLAALASAGELFF
TGTGCCAGCAGCTTAGCGGCCCTCGCCTCAGCCGGGGAGCTGTTTTTT
>TRBV28|TRBD2|NA|16|TRBJ2-3
CASSSALAGGTDTQYF
TGTGCCAGCAGTTCTGCCCTAGCGGGAGGTACAGATACGCAGTATTTT
>TRBV15|NA|NA|14|TRBJ1-1
CATSRARGWTEAFF
TGTGCCACCAGCAGAGCAAGAGGGTGGACTGAAGCTTTCTTT
>TRBV5-5|TRBD1|few|19|TRBJ1-2
CASSPLPGQGAQAGRGYTF
TGTGCCAGCAGCCCGTTACCGGGACAGGGCGCCCAAGCCGGAAGGGGCTACACCTTC
>TRBV7-3|TRBD2|NA|15|TRBJ2-1
CASSLGLAAYNEQFF
TGTGCCAGCAGCTTAGGACTAGCGGCCTACAATGAGCAGTTCTTC
>TRBV6-2/TRBV6-3|NA|once|18|TRBJ2-2
CASSYSRGSYSNTGELFF
TGTGCCAGCAGTTACTCAAGGGGGAGCTATTCCAACACCGGGGAGCTGTTTTTT
>TRBV7-2|NA|NA|15|TRBJ1-2
CASSPNSFRNYGYTF
TGTGCCAGCAGCCCGAATAGCTTCAGAAACTATGGCTACACCTTC
>TRBV9|NA|NA|12|TRBJ1-3
CASSVGEETIYF
TGTGCCAGCAGCGTAGGGGAGGAGACCATATATTTT
>TRBV28|TRBD2|NA|18|TRBJ2-6
CASSSGTSGVTGANVLTF
TGTGCCAGCAGTTCTGGGACTAGCGGAGTAACTGGGGCCAACGTCCTGACTTTC
>TRBV5-1|NA|NA|17|TRBJ2-2
CASSLWGDPKNTGELFF
TGCGCCAGCAGCTTGTGGGGGGATCCTAAAAACACCGGGGAGCTGTTTTTT